These 7 T cell receptor beta chains originate from one sample sequenced in a study of blood T cells in healthy people across ages. A sample-barcoded 5' primer and a J-beta primer mix were used in a second PCR of roughly 7 to 11 cycles. TCRdb re-called the 5' RACE reads with MiXCR, one entry per CDR3 protein. The sample lists over 600,000 distinct CDR3 sequences, roughly 46% occurring once. Material: blood. These receptors were collected from an elderly man in good health.

The V gene is TRBV21-1, the J gene TRBJ2-7; TRBD1, the table's D call, lacks a check against the DNA. The J call may be wrong; the DNA end is better matched by TRBJ2-5. TRBV21-1 is an annotated pseudogene. The CDR3 runs 14 residues. The chain's CDR3 is CASNGQGAVETQYF. The CDR3 DNA follows: TGTGCCAGCAACGGACAGGGGGCCGTCGAGACCCAGTACTTC.

This clonotype has a handful of counts. At one end the junction does not follow the germline gene, possibly because of a read error. The J gene is TRBJ2-7, the V gene TRBV5-1; D perhaps matches TRBD2 (5 bases). The germline V gene encodes CDR1 SGHRS and CDR2 YFSETQ. The CDR3 is 14 residues long. This CDR3 is CASTLDSGNYEQYF. The CDR3 nucleotides are TGCGCCAGCACCTTGGATTCGGGGAACTACGAGCAGTACTTC. Full variable domain (missing parts from reference TRBV5-1 and TRBJ2-7): KAGVTQTPRYLIKTRGQQVTLSCSPISGHRSVSWYQQTPGQGLQFLFEYFSETQRNKGNFPGRFSGRQFSNSRSEMNVSTLELGDSALYLCASTLDSGNYEQYFGPGTRLTVT.

V is TRBV5-5 and J is TRBJ2-7; 13 nucleotides align to TRBD2. Germline V gene sequence: CDR1 SGHKS, CDR2 YYEKEE (reference sequence). CDR3 size: 17 residues. V shed 3 bases and J 7 bases; nucleotides not matched to a gene: 13. CDR3 DNA: TGTGCCAGCAGCTCCCTCCCGATGACTAGCGGGAGGAATGAGCAGTACTTC. The encoded protein is CASSSLPMTSGRNEQYF.

In DNA, the CDR3 is TGTGCCAGCGGGCCGGGACTAGCGGTCCATGAGCAGTTCTTC. Its translation is CASGPGLAVHEQFF. The chain combines TRBV7-3 with TRBJ2-1, with 11 bases identical to TRBD2. J was trimmed by 8 bases and V by 8 bases; bases with no gene match: 8. The CDR3 is 14 residues long. Germline CDR1 reads SGHTA; CDR2 reads FQGTGA.

The chain has TRBV7-8 and TRBJ1-5; D ambiguous. Trimming removed 7 bases at V and 2 bases at J, with 6 bases between. The CDR3 covers 12 residues. The germline gives CDR1 SGHVS, CDR2 FQNEAQ. The CDR3 protein is CASTSGNQPQHF. In DNA form, the CDR3 reads TGTGCCAGCACCTCCGGCAATCAGCCCCAGCATTTT.

The V call is TRBV5-1, the J call TRBJ1-1; the D gene is possibly TRBD1 (6 bases). Trimming stripped 1 base from V and 1 base from J, with 14 bases between. The germline V gene encodes CDR1 SGHRS and CDR2 YFSETQ. CDR3 length: 16 amino acids. In DNA, the CDR3 is TGCGCCAGCAGCTTGACAGGGTCGAGTGCGAACACTGAAGCTTTCTTT. It translates to CASSLTGSSANTEAFF.

This clonotype was observed a handful of times. The chain combines TRBV7-8 with TRBJ2-1; D may be TRBD1 (5 bases). V dropped 10 bases and J dropped 3 bases, with 13 bases sitting between them. The CDR3 contains 13 residues. From germline, CDR1 is SGHVS and CDR2 FQNEAQ. In nucleotides, the CDR3 is TGTGCCACCGGAAAACAGGTCTACAATGAGCAGTTCTTC. This gives the protein CATGKQVYNEQFF.